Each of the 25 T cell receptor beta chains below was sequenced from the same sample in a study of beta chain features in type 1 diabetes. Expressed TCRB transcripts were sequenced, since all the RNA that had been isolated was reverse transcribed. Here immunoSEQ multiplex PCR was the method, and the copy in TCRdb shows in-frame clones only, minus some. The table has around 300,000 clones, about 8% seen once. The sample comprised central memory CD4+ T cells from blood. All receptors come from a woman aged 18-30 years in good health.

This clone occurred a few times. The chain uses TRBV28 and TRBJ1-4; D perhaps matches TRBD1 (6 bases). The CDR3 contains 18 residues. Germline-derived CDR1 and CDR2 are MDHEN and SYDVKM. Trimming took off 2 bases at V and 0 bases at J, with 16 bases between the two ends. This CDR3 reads CASSLVGQTTSTNEKLFF. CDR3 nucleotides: TGTGCCAGCAGTTTAGTCGGACAGACAACATCAACTAATGAAAAACTGTTTTTT.

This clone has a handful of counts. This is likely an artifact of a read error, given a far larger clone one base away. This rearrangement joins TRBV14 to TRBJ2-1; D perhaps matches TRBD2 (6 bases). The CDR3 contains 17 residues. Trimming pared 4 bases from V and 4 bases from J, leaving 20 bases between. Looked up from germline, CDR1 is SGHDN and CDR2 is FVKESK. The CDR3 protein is CASSPRGRSGLYNEQFF. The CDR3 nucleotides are TGTGCCAGCAGCCCAAGGGGTCGGAGCGGGCTGTACAATGAGCAGTTCTTC.

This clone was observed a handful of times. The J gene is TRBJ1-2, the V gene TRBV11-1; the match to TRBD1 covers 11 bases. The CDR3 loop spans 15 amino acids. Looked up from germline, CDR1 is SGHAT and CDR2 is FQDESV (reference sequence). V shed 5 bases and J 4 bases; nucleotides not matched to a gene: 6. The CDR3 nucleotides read TGTGCCAGCAGCGGGACCGGGACAGGGGGCTATGGCTACACCTTC. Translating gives CASSGTGTGGYGYTF.

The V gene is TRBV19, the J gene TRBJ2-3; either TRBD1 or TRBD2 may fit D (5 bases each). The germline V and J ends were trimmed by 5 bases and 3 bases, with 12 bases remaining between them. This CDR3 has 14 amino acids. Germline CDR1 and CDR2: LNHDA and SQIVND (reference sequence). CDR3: CASSVRDPTDTQYF. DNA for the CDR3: TGTGCCAGTAGTGTTCGGGACCCAACAGATACGCAGTATTTT. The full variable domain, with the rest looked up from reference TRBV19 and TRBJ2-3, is DGGITQSPKYLFRKEGQNVTLSCEQNLNHDAMYWYRQDPGQGLRLIYYSQIVNDFQKGDIAEGYSVSREKKESFPLTVTSAQKNPTAFYLCASSVRDPTDTQYFGPGTRLTVL.

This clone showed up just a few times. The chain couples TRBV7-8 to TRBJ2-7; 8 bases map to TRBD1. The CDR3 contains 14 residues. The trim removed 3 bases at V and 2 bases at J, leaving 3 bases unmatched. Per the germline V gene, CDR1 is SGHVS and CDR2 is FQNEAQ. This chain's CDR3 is CASSFGQGPYEQYV. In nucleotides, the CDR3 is TGTGCCAGCAGCTTTGGACAGGGACCCTACGAGCAGTACGTC.

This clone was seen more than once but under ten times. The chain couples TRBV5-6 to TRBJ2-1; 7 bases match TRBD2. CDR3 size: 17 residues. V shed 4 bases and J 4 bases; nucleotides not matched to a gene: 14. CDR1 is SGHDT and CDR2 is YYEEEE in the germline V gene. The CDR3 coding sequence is TGTGCCAGCAGCCTTCCGGCCGGCGGGGGACCTTACAATGAGCAGTTCTTC. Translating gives CASSLPAGGGPYNEQFF.

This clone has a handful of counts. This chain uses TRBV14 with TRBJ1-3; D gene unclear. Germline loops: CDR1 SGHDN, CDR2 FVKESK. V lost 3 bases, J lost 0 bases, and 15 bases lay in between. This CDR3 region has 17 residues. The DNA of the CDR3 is TGTGCCAGCAGCCAGGTCCCGTCCTGGAGCTCTGGAAACACCATATATTTT. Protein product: CASSQVPSWSSGNTIYF.

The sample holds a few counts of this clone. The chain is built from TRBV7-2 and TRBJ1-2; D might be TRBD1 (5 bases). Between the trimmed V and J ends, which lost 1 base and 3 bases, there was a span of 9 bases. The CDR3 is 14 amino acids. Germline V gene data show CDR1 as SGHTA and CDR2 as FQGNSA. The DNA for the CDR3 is TGTGCCAGCAGCTTAGAAGCAGGGTACTATGGCTACACCTTC. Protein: CASSLEAGYYGYTF.

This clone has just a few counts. The CDR3 region is CASSQPGTLNYGYTF. DNA of the CDR3: TGCGCCAGCAGCCAGCCCGGGACACTTAACTATGGCTACACCTTC. This chain uses TRBV4-1 with TRBJ1-2, with D possibly being TRBD1 (6 bases). Trimming left V 3 bases short and J 1 base short, with 12 bases between. The germline gives CDR1 MGHRA, CDR2 YSYEKL. The CDR3 totals 15 residues.

CDR3 protein: CASSLTTTGELFF. CDR3 in DNA: TGTGCCAGCAGCTTAACTACGACCGGGGAGCTGTTTTTT. The rearrangement uses TRBV7-3 and TRBJ2-2; D remains ambiguous. This CDR3 region has 13 residues. Per germline, CDR1 SGHTA and CDR2 FQGTGA. The V gene lost 0 bases and the J gene lost 5 bases, with 4 bases spanning the gap.

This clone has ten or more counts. The chain's CDR3 is CSVVPPKATAYNEQFF. The CDR3 DNA reads TGCAGCGTCGTTCCCCCCAAAGCGACCGCTTACAATGAGCAGTTCTTC. V usage is TRBV29-1 and J usage is TRBJ2-1, with D uncertain. Germline V CDR1 and CDR2: SQVTM, ANQGSEA. Trimming took off 6 bases at V and 4 bases at J, with 22 bases between the two ends. CDR3 length: 16 residues.

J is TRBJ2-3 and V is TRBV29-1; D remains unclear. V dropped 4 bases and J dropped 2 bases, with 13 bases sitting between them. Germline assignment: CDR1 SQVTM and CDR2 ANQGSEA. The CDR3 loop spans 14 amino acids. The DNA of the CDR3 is TGCAGCGTTGCCTCCACCACTGTCACAGATACGCAGTATTTT. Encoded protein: CSVASTTVTDTQYF.

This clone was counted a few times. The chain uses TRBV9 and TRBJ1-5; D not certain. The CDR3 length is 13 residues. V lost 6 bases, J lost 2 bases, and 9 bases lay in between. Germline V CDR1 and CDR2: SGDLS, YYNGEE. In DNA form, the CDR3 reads TGTGCCAGCACCGCAGGCGGCAATCAGCCCCAGCATTTT. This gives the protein CASTAGGNQPQHF.

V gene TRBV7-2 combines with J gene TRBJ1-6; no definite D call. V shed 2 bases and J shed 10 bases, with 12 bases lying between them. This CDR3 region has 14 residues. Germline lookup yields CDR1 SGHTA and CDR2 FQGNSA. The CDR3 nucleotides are TGTGCCAGCAGCTTATCATCCGGGGAATCACCCCTCCACTTT. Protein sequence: CASSLSSGESPLHF.

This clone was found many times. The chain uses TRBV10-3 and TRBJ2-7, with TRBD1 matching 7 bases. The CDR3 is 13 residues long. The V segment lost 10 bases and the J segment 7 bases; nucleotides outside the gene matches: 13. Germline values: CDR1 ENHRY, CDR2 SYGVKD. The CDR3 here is CATKAQGLKEQYF. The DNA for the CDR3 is TGTGCCACCAAGGCACAGGGGTTGAAAGAGCAGTACTTC.

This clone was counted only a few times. This chain's CDR3 is CASSFLGSLNTEAFF. The CDR3 region has the DNA TGTGCCAGTAGTTTCCTGGGCTCATTGAACACTGAAGCTTTCTTT. The V and J genes are TRBV19 and TRBJ1-1; D not resolved. Germline V gene lookup returns CDR1 LNHDA and CDR2 SQIVND (reference sequence). The CDR3 contains 15 residues. V was trimmed by 5 bases and J by 0 bases, leaving 13 bases between them.

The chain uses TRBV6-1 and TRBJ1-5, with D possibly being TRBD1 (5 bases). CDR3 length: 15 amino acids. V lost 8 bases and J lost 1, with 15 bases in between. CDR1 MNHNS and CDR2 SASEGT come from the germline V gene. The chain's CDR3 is CASGRGTGSNQPQHF. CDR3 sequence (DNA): TGTGCCAGCGGGCGGGGGACTGGGAGCAATCAGCCCCAGCATTTT.

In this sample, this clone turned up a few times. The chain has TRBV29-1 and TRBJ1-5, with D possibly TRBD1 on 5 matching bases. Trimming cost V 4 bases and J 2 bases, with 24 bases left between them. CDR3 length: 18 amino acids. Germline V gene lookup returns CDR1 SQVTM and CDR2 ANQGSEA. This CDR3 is CSVGVSGIVHPGNQPQHF. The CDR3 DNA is TGCAGCGTTGGCGTGTCAGGGATAGTCCATCCGGGCAATCAGCCCCAGCATTTT.

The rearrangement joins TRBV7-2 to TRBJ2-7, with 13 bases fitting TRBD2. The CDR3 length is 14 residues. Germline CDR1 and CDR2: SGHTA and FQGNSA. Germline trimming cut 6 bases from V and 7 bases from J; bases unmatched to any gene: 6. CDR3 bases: TGTGCCAGCAGGGGACTAGCGGGGCGTGGTGAGCAGTACTTC. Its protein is CASRGLAGRGEQYF.

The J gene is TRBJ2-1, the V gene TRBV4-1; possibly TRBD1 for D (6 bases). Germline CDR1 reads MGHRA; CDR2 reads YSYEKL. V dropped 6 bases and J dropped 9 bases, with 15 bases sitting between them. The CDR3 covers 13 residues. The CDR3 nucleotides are TGCGCCAGCAGGAAGTCAGGGGTAGGTGAGCAGTTCTTC. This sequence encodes CASRKSGVGEQFF.

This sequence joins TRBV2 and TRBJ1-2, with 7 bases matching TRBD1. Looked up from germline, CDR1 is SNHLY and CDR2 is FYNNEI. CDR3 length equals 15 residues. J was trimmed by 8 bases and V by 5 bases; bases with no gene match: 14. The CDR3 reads CASSYSTGTLKGYTF. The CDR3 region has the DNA TGTGCCAGCAGTTATTCGACAGGGACCTTAAAAGGCTACACCTTC.

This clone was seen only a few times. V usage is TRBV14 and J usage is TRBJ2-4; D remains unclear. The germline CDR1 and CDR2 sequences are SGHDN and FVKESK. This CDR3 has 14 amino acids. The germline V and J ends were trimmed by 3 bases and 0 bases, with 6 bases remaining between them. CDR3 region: CASSHPLAKNIQYF. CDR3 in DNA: TGTGCCAGCAGCCATCCCCTAGCCAAAAACATTCAGTACTTC.

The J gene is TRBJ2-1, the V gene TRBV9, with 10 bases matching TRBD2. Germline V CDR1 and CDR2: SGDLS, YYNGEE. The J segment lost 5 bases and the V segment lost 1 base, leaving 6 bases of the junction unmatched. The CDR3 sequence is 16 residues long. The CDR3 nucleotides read TGTGCCAGCAGCGTAACTGTAACTAGCGGGGACAATGAGCAGTTCTTC. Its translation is CASSVTVTSGDNEQFF.

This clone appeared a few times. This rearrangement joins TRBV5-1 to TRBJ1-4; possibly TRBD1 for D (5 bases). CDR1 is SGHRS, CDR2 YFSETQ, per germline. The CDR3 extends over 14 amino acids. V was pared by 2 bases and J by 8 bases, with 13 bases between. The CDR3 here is CASSLSQGNEKLFF. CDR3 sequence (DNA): TGCGCCAGCAGCTTATCGCAGGGAAACGAAAAACTGTTTTTT.

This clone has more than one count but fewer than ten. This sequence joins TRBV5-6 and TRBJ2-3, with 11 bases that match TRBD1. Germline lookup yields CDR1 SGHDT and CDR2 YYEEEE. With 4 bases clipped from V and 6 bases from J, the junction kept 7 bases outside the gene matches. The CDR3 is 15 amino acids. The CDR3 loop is CASSPWDRGADTQYF. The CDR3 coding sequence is TGTGCCAGCAGCCCTTGGGACAGGGGGGCCGATACGCAGTATTTT.